Presented here are 7 T cell receptor beta chains from one specimen sequenced in a study of CD8+ T cells in alopecia areata. After isolation, RNA underwent reverse transcription to generate cDNA as the sequencing template. Sequencing was performed with immunoSEQ multiplex PCR; in TCRdb, only in-frame clones are kept and a portion is missing. The data show 150,000 or so clones, over 45% seen once. The material sequenced was CD4+ T cells sorted from blood. All receptors come from a human donor with alopecia areata.

The J gene is TRBJ1-1, the V gene TRBV29-1, with a weak D call TRBD1 (5 bases). CDR1 and CDR2 (germline): SQVTM, ANQGSEA. V was pared by 5 bases and J by 4 bases, with 14 bases between. The CDR3 totals 13 residues. CDR3 in DNA: TGCAGCGTTAGGGTTGGGGGGTCCACTGAAGCTTTCTTT. It translates to CSVRVGGSTEAFF.

V and J are TRBV19 and TRBJ1-1; TRBD1 aligns across 8 bases. V trimming: 6 bases; J trimming: 3 bases; junction bases outside the gene matches: 9. The V gene's germline CDR1 is LNHDA and CDR2 SQIVND (reference sequence). There are 15 residues in the CDR3. The CDR3: CASRFDRGGHTEAFF. CDR3 coding DNA: TGTGCCAGTAGATTTGACAGGGGCGGACACACTGAAGCTTTCTTT.

The CDR3 nucleotides read TGCAGCGTTACGGGGAGCTCCTACAATGAGCAGTTCTTC. This gives the protein CSVTGSSYNEQFF. This sequence joins TRBV29-1 and TRBJ2-1; possible D gene TRBD2, 5 bases. Per the germline V gene, CDR1 is SQVTM and CDR2 is ANQGSEA. The CDR3 extends over 13 amino acids. Trimming took off 5 bases at V and 0 bases at J, with 8 bases between the two ends.

The rearrangement joins TRBV4-1 to TRBJ2-5, with D tentatively TRBD1 or TRBD2 (5 bases each). CDR1 and CDR2 (germline): MGHRA, YSYEKL. The CDR3 extends over 15 amino acids. V lost 0 bases and J lost 3, with 11 bases in between. This CDR3 is CASSQEGTREETQYF. In DNA, the CDR3 is TGCGCCAGCAGCCAAGAAGGGACCCGGGAAGAGACCCAGTACTTC.

This chain joins TRBV2 and TRBJ2-1; the D gene is possibly TRBD2 (6 bases). Germline V CDR1 and CDR2: SNHLY, FYNNEI. The CDR3 is made up of 13 amino acids. Trimming removed 7 bases from V and 6 bases from J, with 13 bases in between. As DNA, the CDR3 is TGTGCCAGCAAGGGCGGGGTGGCCAATGAGCAGTTCTTC. This translates into CASKGGVANEQFF.

The chain carries TRBV29-1 and TRBJ1-1, with D unclear. Trimming left V 7 bases short and J 1 base short, with 13 bases between. From germline, CDR1 is SQVTM and CDR2 ANQGSEA. CDR3 size: 13 residues. The DNA of the CDR3 is TGCAGCGGTAGACAACAAGCGAACACTGAAGCTTTCTTT. It specifies CSGRQQANTEAFF.

This clone was seen only a few times. This sequence joins TRBV29-1 and TRBJ1-1, with D tentatively TRBD1 (5 bases). Trimming stripped 6 bases from V and 8 bases from J, with 16 bases between. CDR1 and CDR2 (germline): SQVTM, ANQGSEA. The CDR3 length is 12 residues. CDR3 in amino acids: CSVARGGNEAFF. The CDR3 nucleotides are TGCAGCGTCGCCCGGGGCGGAAACGAAGCTTTCTTT.